This T cell receptor (beta chain) was sequenced during a study of tumor-infiltrating lymphocytes in primary liver carcinoma. Whole-study context: In every tissue type, samples returned a similar yield of roughly 3.65 to 7.13 million productive TCRbeta reads.

The CDR3 is 16 amino acids. Per the germline V gene, CDR1 is MNHNS and CDR2 is SASEGT. Germline DNA was extracted too, while blood RNA derived from unsorted whole blood. Among the patients, all had chronic HBV infection and none had been treated. A word on this clonotype: Germline and junction disagree at one end, which may indicate a read error.

Synthesis of TCR beta cDNA was carried out from about 500 ng total RNA with a constant-region primer. Modified slightly, ARM-PCR produced TCR beta libraries over three nested multiplex PCR rounds. It was with TRBV1-TRBV30 forward primers and a C-beta reverse primer that the first two PCR rounds were run, at around 10 cycles each. TCRdb recomputed calls from the multiplex PCR reads with MiXCR, one row per CDR3 protein. The data show some 200,000 distinct CDR3 sequences, approximately 65% seen once. V usage is TRBV6-1 and J usage is TRBJ2-4; D is undetermined. The sequencing sample was made of peripheral blood. The source of this sequence is an older woman with primary liver carcinoma and hepatitis B virus infection. Here the CDR3 reads CVSSDRAGHRKNIQYF. DNA of the CDR3: TGTGTCAGCAGTGATAGGGCTGGGCATAGGAAAAACATTCAGTACTTC.